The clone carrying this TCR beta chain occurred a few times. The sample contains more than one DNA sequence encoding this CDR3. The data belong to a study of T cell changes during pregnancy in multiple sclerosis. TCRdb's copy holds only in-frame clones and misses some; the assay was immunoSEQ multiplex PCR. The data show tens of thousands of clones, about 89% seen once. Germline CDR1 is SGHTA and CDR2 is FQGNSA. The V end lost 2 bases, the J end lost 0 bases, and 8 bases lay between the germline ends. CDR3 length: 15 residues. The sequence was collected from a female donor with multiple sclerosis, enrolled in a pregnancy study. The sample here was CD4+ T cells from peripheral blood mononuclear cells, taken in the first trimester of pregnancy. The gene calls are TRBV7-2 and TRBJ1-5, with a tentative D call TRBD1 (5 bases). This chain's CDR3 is CASSLSGRSNQPQHF. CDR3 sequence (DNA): TGTGCCAGCAGCTTATCAGGGCGTAGCAATCAGCCCCAGCATTTT.